Below are 18 T cell receptor beta chains sequenced from a single sample in a study of control samples from healthy donors and cancer patients. Profiling relied on immunoSEQ multiplex PCR, and the TCRdb table lists in-frame clones only, not all of them. Of 130,000 or so clones in the sample, 75% to 95% were seen once. Sequencing used blood. The receptors were sampled from a middle-aged man in good health.

The chain has TRBV5-4 and TRBJ1-6; D gene uncertain. The CDR3 covers 15 residues. The V gene lost 1 base and the J gene lost 6 bases, with 11 bases spanning the gap. Germline CDR1 reads SGHNT; CDR2 reads YYREEE (reference sequence). In nucleotides, the CDR3 is TGTGCCAGCAGCTTGCGGGGTGTTGGTAATTCACCCCTCCACTTT. Translation gives CASSLRGVGNSPLHF.

The V and J genes are TRBV10-3 and TRBJ2-3; TRBD1 matches at 9 bases. Germline V gene sequence: CDR1 ENHRY, CDR2 SYGVKD. Trimming cost V 11 bases and J 5 bases; bases outside gene matches: 8. The CDR3 extends over 13 amino acids. The CDR3 protein is CASWTGDRDTQYF. Written as DNA, the CDR3 is TGTGCCTCCTGGACAGGGGATAGAGATACGCAGTATTTT.

The chain joins TRBV10-2 to TRBJ1-5, with 9 positions matching TRBD1. V lost 8 bases and J lost 7; bases outside the gene matches: 6. The CDR3 is made up of 13 amino acids. Germline loops: CDR1 WSHSY, CDR2 SAAADI. The CDR3 loop is CASGTGSYQPQHF. CDR3 DNA: TGCGCCAGCGGGACAGGGAGTTACCAGCCCCAGCATTTT.

The CDR3 bases are TGTGCCAGCAGTCGGGGCTGGGGTAATGAAAAACTGTTTTTT. Protein: CASSRGWGNEKLFF. The chain links TRBV7-9 to TRBJ1-4; a weak D match, TRBD1 (5 bases). Germline V gene lookup returns CDR1 SEHNR and CDR2 FQNEAQ (reference sequence). The V end lost 6 bases, the J end lost 4 bases, and 12 bases lay between the germline ends. The CDR3 is made up of 14 amino acids.

The chain links TRBV5-4 to TRBJ1-1; D might be TRBD1 (6 bases). Germline CDR1 SGHNT, CDR2 YYREEE (reference sequence). CDR3 size: 15 residues. V dropped 4 bases and J dropped 3 bases, with 16 bases sitting between them. CDR3 in amino acids: CASSGYGQIYTEAFF. The CDR3, as DNA: TGTGCCAGCAGCGGATACGGACAGATTTACACTGAAGCTTTCTTT.

Within the sample, this clone is medium-sized (0.01 to 0.1%). This chain connects TRBV6-5 to TRBJ2-2; perhaps TRBD1 as D (5 bases). Trimming pared 7 bases from V and 6 bases from J, leaving 12 bases between. Germline loops: CDR1 MNHEY, CDR2 SVGAGI. The CDR3 runs to 13 residues. This chain's CDR3 is CASKSREAGELFF. CDR3 sequence (DNA): TGTGCCAGCAAGAGCAGGGAAGCCGGGGAGCTGTTTTTT.

This chain connects TRBV4-1 to TRBJ1-3; 8 bases agree with TRBD1. J was trimmed by 4 bases and V by 2 bases; bases with no gene match: 16. The CDR3 consists of 19 residues. Germline V gene sequence: CDR1 MGHRA, CDR2 YSYEKL. The CDR3 region has the DNA TGCGCCAGCAGCCAAAACCGAAGGGGACAGGAATTCGGCGGAAACACCATATATTTT. It codes for CASSQNRRGQEFGGNTIYF.

The rearrangement links TRBV5-6 to TRBJ2-7; D call uncertain. The V end lost 0 bases, the J end lost 5 bases, and 12 bases lay between the germline ends. The CDR3 is made up of 14 amino acids. Germline V lookup: CDR1 SGHDT, CDR2 YYEEEE. In DNA, the CDR3 is TGTGCCAGCAGCTTGGTTTCGTATGGTAACGAGCAGTACTTC. It codes for CASSLVSYGNEQYF.

This clone came up a few times. The rearrangement links TRBV9 to TRBJ1-2; D possibly corresponds to TRBD1 (6 bases). V was pared by 0 bases and J by 5 bases, with 14 bases between. The germline CDR1 and CDR2 sequences are SGDLS and YYNGEE. This CDR3 spans 15 amino acids. CDR3 in amino acids: CASSVGLGGAYGYTF. The CDR3 bases are TGTGCCAGCAGCGTAGGACTCGGGGGCGCTTATGGCTACACCTTC.

This rearrangement joins TRBV5-1 to TRBJ2-7, with 8 bases matching TRBD1. The CDR3 length is 15 residues. The V and J ends lost 0 bases and 4 bases, in that order; junction bases with no gene match: 6. In germline, CDR1 is SGHRS, CDR2 YFSETQ. CDR3 protein: CASSLALGQVYEQYF. CDR3 DNA sequence: TGCGCCAGCAGCTTGGCTTTGGGACAGGTTTACGAGCAGTACTTC.

The chain carries TRBV5-1 and TRBJ2-1, with D possibly matching TRBD1 (6 bases). Germline V gene data show CDR1 as SGHRS and CDR2 as YFSETQ. This CDR3 region has 12 residues. Deletions cut 4 bases from V and 9 bases from J, with 11 bases between. DNA for the CDR3: TGCGCCAGCAGCCTACAGGGATCTGAGCAGTTCTTC. It translates to CASSLQGSEQFF. The full variable domain, in which reference TRBV5-1 and TRBJ2-1 provide the parts outside the CDR3, is KAGVTQTPRYLIKTRGQQVTLSCSPISGHRSVSWYQQTPGQGLQFLFEYFSETQRNKGNFPGRFSGRQFSNSRSEMNVSTLELGDSALYLCASSLQGSEQFFGPGTRLTVL.

The chain has TRBV9 and TRBJ2-7, with TRBD1 matching 10 bases. CDR3 size: 15 residues. Germline V gene data show CDR1 as SGDLS and CDR2 as YYNGEE. The junction had 7 bases not matched to a gene; V was cut back by 2 bases and J by 5 bases. The CDR3 region has the DNA TGTGCCAGCAGCGTGTGGACAGGGGGTTTCGACGAGCAGTACTTC. It yields the protein CASSVWTGGFDEQYF.

V gene TRBV27 combines with J gene TRBJ1-6; no clear D gene. V was cut by 0 bases and J by 9 bases, with 9 bases left in between. This CDR3 contains 14 residues. Looked up from germline, CDR1 is MNHEY and CDR2 is SMNVEV (reference sequence). CDR3 loop: CASSLSTDTSPLHF. For the CDR3, the DNA is TGTGCCAGCAGTTTATCAACTGACACTTCACCCCTCCACTTT.

The chain couples TRBV5-1 to TRBJ2-6, with TRBD1 identical over 9 bases. J was trimmed by 0 bases and V by 6 bases; bases with no gene match: 4. Looked up from germline, CDR1 is SGHRS and CDR2 is YFSETQ. CDR3 length: 16 amino acids. The CDR3, as DNA: TGCGCCAGCAAGGGGACAGGGTACTCTGGGGCCAACGTCCTGACTTTC. Translated: CASKGTGYSGANVLTF. The complete variable domain, with remaining parts taken from reference TRBV5-1 and TRBJ2-6, reads KAGVTQTPRYLIKTRGQQVTLSCSPISGHRSVSWYQQTPGQGLQFLFEYFSETQRNKGNFPGRFSGRQFSNSRSEMNVSTLELGDSALYLCASKGTGYSGANVLTFGAGSRLTVL.

The gene calls are TRBV4-2 and TRBJ2-2, with a possible D match to TRBD1 (6 bases). V lost 4 bases and J 1 base, leaving 7 bases between the germline ends. CDR1 is LGHNA and CDR2 is YNFKEQ in the germline V gene. The CDR3 totals 14 residues. Written as DNA, the CDR3 is TGTGCCAGCAGCCTGGGACAGAACACCGGGGAGCTGTTTTTT. It encodes CASSLGQNTGELFF.

The sample holds a few counts of this clone. The chain carries TRBV5-8 and TRBJ2-1, with a possible D match to TRBD2 (6 bases). CDR1 and CDR2 from the germline V gene are SGHTS and YDEGEE. The CDR3 spans 15 residues. The germline V and J ends were trimmed by 1 base and 6 bases, with 14 bases remaining between them. This chain's CDR3 is CASSLSAGLINEQFF. CDR3 nucleotide sequence: TGTGCCAGCAGCTTGTCCGCGGGGTTAATCAATGAGCAGTTCTTC.

This clone was picked up one time. This chain joins TRBV12-3 or TRBV12-4 and TRBJ1-2; no firm D call. Deletions cut 2 bases from V and 14 bases from J, with 12 bases between. The CDR3 runs to 11 residues. CDR3 coding DNA: TGTGCCAGCAGTTTATACGGCAGCCAAACCTTC. Translation: CASSLYGSQTF.

This chain joins TRBV21-1 and TRBJ1-1; TRBD1, the D gene given by the table, was not confirmed from the DNA. TRBV21-1 is labeled a pseudogene. The CDR3 contains 14 residues. The CDR3 bases are TGTGCCAGCAGAGGGGGCCGCACCTTCACTGAAGCTTTCTTT. Its translation: CASRGGRTFTEAFF.